This TCR beta chain is drawn from a study of Ad26.COV2.S vaccination and SARS-CoV-2 variants. Findings of the study overall: Vaccine recipients surpassed placebo recipients in spike-specific TCR breadth.

The germline gives CDR1 LGHDT, CDR2 YNNKEL (reference sequence). The CDR3 is made up of 15 amino acids. Trimming took 2 bases from V and 1 from J; bases not matched to a gene: 3. This clone has a single count. Its antigen is still unknown. The method was immunoSEQ multiplex PCR; TCRdb's version includes in-frame clones alone and lacks a portion of them. The repertoire holds roughly 270,000 clones, with approximately 89% as singletons. The treatment is: around 19 received Ad26.COV2.S at low or high dose, single or two shots; 5 received placebo; per-sample allocation not given. Day 63 after the first injection of vaccine or placebo was the sampling time. An adult of 18-55 years in Boston served as donor.

This TCR was sampled from a person aged 18-60 years who received the Ad26.COV2.S COVID-19 vaccine or a placebo. J is TRBJ2-3 and V is TRBV3-1 (or the pseudogene TRBV3-2), with 7 bases identical to TRBD2. The material sequenced was peripheral blood, taken in a trial of Ad26.COV2.S vaccine versus placebo. CDR3 nucleotide sequence: TGTGCCAGCAGCCAAACTAGCGCCGGCACAGATACGCAGTATTTT. Protein: CASSQTSAGTDTQYF.